A single sample gave rise to the 31 T cell receptor beta chains below, sequenced in a study of siplizumab effects on memory and regulatory T cells. Profiling relied on immunoSEQ multiplex PCR, and the TCRdb table lists in-frame clones only, not all of them. The sample lists some 100,000 clones, 92% seen once, with around 0.68% in the top ten. Sequencing was done on a sample of Tregs sorted from blood. These receptors all stem from a human donor in good health.

A single count supports this clone. The genes are TRBV9 and TRBJ2-5; D remains unclear. The V gene's germline CDR1 is SGDLS and CDR2 YYNGEE. V gave up 0 bases and J gave up 5 bases, with 8 bases separating them. The CDR3 totals 13 residues. The CDR3 protein is CASSVGVEETQYF. DNA of the CDR3: TGTGCCAGCAGCGTAGGGGTGGAGGAGACCCAGTACTTC. The full variable domain, rest sourced from reference TRBV9 and TRBJ2-5, is DSGVTQTPKHLITATGQRVTLRCSPRSGDLSVYWYQQSLDQGLQFLIQYYNGEERAKGNILERFSAQQFPDLHSELNLSSLELGDSALYFCASSVGVEETQYFGPGTRLLVL.

The rearrangement joins TRBV29-1 to TRBJ1-1; no reliable D call. The length of the CDR3 is 11 residues. Trimming cost V 0 bases and J 6 bases, with 5 bases left between them. The germline V gene encodes CDR1 SQVTM and CDR2 ANQGSEA. The CDR3 reads CSVEDISEAFF. The CDR3 DNA follows: TGCAGCGTTGAAGACATTTCTGAAGCTTTCTTT.

This chain links TRBV19 with TRBJ2-3; D not resolved. CDR1 is LNHDA, CDR2 SQIVND, per germline (reference sequence). Trimming removed 5 bases from V and 5 bases from J, with 11 bases in between. The CDR3 has 13 residues. The CDR3 DNA reads as TGTGCCAGTAGTTCCCGACGCGGAGATACGCAGTATTTT. Its protein product is CASSSRRGDTQYF. The variable domain in full, completed from reference TRBV19 and TRBJ2-3, reads DGGITQSPKYLFRKEGQNVTLSCEQNLNHDAMYWYRQDPGQGLRLIYYSQIVNDFQKGDIAEGYSVSREKKESFPLTVTSAQKNPTAFYLCASSSRRGDTQYFGPGTRLTVL.

Details on this clone: The sample holds other DNA sequences that translate to the same CDR3. The genes are TRBV7-3 and TRBJ2-3; TRBD2 aligns across 10 bases. This CDR3 contains 15 residues. Germline V gene data show CDR1 as SGHTA and CDR2 as FQGTGA. V lost 5 bases, J lost 1 base, and 3 bases stayed unmatched. CDR3 region: CASSLGTSGTDTQYF. DNA for the CDR3: TGTGCCAGCAGCCTTGGGACTAGCGGCACAGATACGCAGTATTTT.

This chain uses TRBV5-1 with TRBJ1-1, with D maybe TRBD1 (5 bases). Deletions cut 6 bases from V and 4 bases from J, with 19 bases between. CDR3 length equals 15 residues. Germline V gives CDR1 SGHRS, CDR2 YFSETQ. CDR3 DNA sequence: TGCGCCAGCATGGGGACTTCAAAAGGAAGCACTGAAGCTTTCTTT. Its protein is CASMGTSKGSTEAFF.

CDR3 loop: CASSSGTGYGTDTQYF. The DNA for the CDR3 is TGTGCCAGCAGCTCCGGGACAGGGTACGGCACAGATACGCAGTATTTT. The chain combines TRBV7-3 with TRBJ2-3, with 9 positions matching TRBD1. This CDR3 contains 16 residues. Trimming cost V 4 bases and J 1 base; bases outside gene matches: 6. Germline CDR1 reads SGHTA; CDR2 reads FQGTGA.

This chain links TRBV5-6 with TRBJ1-5; 12 positions match TRBD1. From germline, CDR1 is SGHDT and CDR2 YYEEEE. Trimming cost V 3 bases and J 7 bases; bases outside gene matches: 8. The CDR3 is 16 residues long. CDR3 amino acids: CASSYAGTGGRQPQHF. CDR3 nucleotides: TGTGCCAGCAGCTACGCCGGGACAGGGGGCCGGCAGCCCCAGCATTTT.

J is TRBJ1-2 and V is TRBV5-7; tentatively, D is TRBD1 (5 bases). TRBV5-7 is marked as an open reading frame, function uncertain. V shed 6 bases and J shed 7 bases, with 19 bases lying between them. The CDR3 is 14 residues long. CDR3: CASNYTRVFGGYTF. CDR3 bases: TGTGCCAGCAACTACACCAGGGTGTTTGGTGGCTACACCTTC.

This chain joins TRBV21-1 and TRBJ2-1; TRBD1, the table's D call, was not compared with the DNA. TRBV21-1 is assigned pseudogene status. The CDR3 contains 14 residues. The CDR3 protein is CASIKTGEGRQQFF. CDR3 sequence (DNA): TGTGCCAGCATCAAGACAGGGGAAGGGCGGCAGCAGTTCTTC.

J is TRBJ1-1 and V is TRBV11-2; a possible D gene is TRBD1 (5 bases). Per the germline V gene, CDR1 is SGHAT and CDR2 is FQNNGV. The germline V and J ends were trimmed by 1 base and 1 base, with 16 bases remaining between them. This CDR3 is 17 amino acids long. CDR3 DNA: TGTGCCAGCAGCTTAGTATTCCAGGGACCTGCGAACACTGAAGCTTTCTTT. It is translated as CASSLVFQGPANTEAFF.

The chain combines TRBV18 with TRBJ2-3, with TRBD2 as a possible D gene (6 bases). The CDR3 has 18 amino acids. Germline CDR1 is KGHSH and CDR2 is LQKENI. Deletions cut 6 bases from V and 1 base from J, with 23 bases between. CDR3 nucleotides: TGTGCCAGCTCCCAAAACCGGGACTTTCACCTCGGCACAGATACGCAGTATTTT. This gives the protein CASSQNRDFHLGTDTQYF.

The V call is TRBV9, the J call TRBJ2-3; tentative D call: TRBD2 (6 bases). This CDR3 has 14 residues. V was clipped by 0 bases and J by 3 bases, with 8 bases between them. The germline CDR1 and CDR2 sequences are SGDLS and YYNGEE. For the CDR3, the DNA is TGTGCCAGCAGCGTAGAGGCGGGGACAGATACGCAGTATTTT. As protein: CASSVEAGTDTQYF.

The chain combines TRBV5-1 with TRBJ2-2; D is undetermined. The CDR3 consists of 13 residues. Trimming removed 1 base from V and 6 bases from J, with 7 bases in between. CDR1 and CDR2 from the germline V gene are SGHRS and YFSETQ. In nucleotides, the CDR3 is TGCGCCAGCAGCTTGCAACCCGCCGGGGAGCTGTTTTTT. Protein: CASSLQPAGELFF. Complete variable domain (other parts from reference TRBV5-1 and TRBJ2-2): KAGVTQTPRYLIKTRGQQVTLSCSPISGHRSVSWYQQTPGQGLQFLFEYFSETQRNKGNFPGRFSGRQFSNSRSEMNVSTLELGDSALYLCASSLQPAGELFFGEGSRLTVL.

CDR3 DNA: TGCGCCAGCGGTAGCGGGGGAAACACCGGGGAGCTGTTTTTT. Protein: CASGSGGNTGELFF. The chain carries TRBV5-1 and TRBJ2-2; TRBD2 matches 9 bases. V was clipped by 7 bases and J by 2 bases; unmatched bases: 3. Looked up from germline, CDR1 is SGHRS and CDR2 is YFSETQ. The length of the CDR3 is 14 residues.

This clone has a handful of counts. The V call is TRBV5-1, the J call TRBJ2-5; the match to TRBD2 covers 13 bases. CDR1 and CDR2 (germline): SGHRS, YFSETQ. V lost 0 bases and J lost 5; bases outside the gene matches: 16. This CDR3 is built from 20 residues. CDR3 region: CASSLAILAGGTSKGETQYF. The CDR3 DNA reads TGCGCCAGCAGCTTGGCTATACTAGCGGGAGGGACAAGTAAAGGGGAGACCCAGTACTTC.

This chain joins TRBV20-1 and TRBJ2-5; D tentatively fits TRBD1 or TRBD2 (6 bases each). The V gene lost 6 bases and the J gene lost 5 bases, with 10 bases spanning the gap. Germline V gene lookup returns CDR1 DFQATT and CDR2 SNEGSKA (reference sequence). The CDR3 loop spans 11 amino acids. CDR3 nucleotides: TGCAGTGCGGGGGGCACGGAGACCCAGTACTTC. Residues: CSAGGTETQYF.

The rearrangement links TRBV6-5 to TRBJ2-7, with 13 bases that match TRBD2. Germline CDR1 and CDR2: MNHEY and SVGAGI. This CDR3 has 15 residues. Losses at the gene ends were 1 base for V and 6 bases for J; bases not matched to a gene: 3. The CDR3 here is CASSYWTSGSLEQYF. CDR3 coding DNA: TGTGCCAGCAGTTACTGGACTAGCGGGAGTCTCGAGCAGTACTTC.

The rearrangement joins TRBV5-4 to TRBJ1-2; tentatively, D is TRBD1 (5 bases). Between the trimmed V and J ends, which lost 1 base and 2 bases, there was a span of 12 bases. Germline CDR1 and CDR2: SGHNT and YYREEE (reference sequence). The CDR3 consists of 15 residues. The CDR3 DNA sequence: TGTGCCAGCAGCTTGCTATCCGGGACCAACTATGGCTACACCTTC. Protein product: CASSLLSGTNYGYTF.

This chain uses TRBV5-1 with TRBJ2-7, with D maybe TRBD2 (5 bases). There are 13 residues in the CDR3. CDR1 and CDR2 (germline): SGHRS, YFSETQ. V was trimmed by 1 base and J by 6 bases, leaving 11 bases between them. CDR3 loop: CASSLWLAGEQYF. In nucleotides, the CDR3 is TGCGCCAGCAGCTTGTGGCTAGCCGGCGAGCAGTACTTC.

The chain has TRBV10-1 and TRBJ2-1; D is perhaps TRBD1 (5 bases). From germline, CDR1 is WNHNN and CDR2 SYGVQD (reference sequence). The ends were cut back, 4 bases at V and 0 bases at J, with 10 bases in the middle. There are 15 residues in the CDR3. CDR3 residues: CASSGGLSSYNEQFF. The CDR3 DNA reads TGCGCCAGCAGTGGGGGCCTCAGCTCCTACAATGAGCAGTTCTTC.

This chain connects TRBV29-1 to TRBJ1-5; D is ambiguous. Germline loops: CDR1 SQVTM, CDR2 ANQGSEA. This CDR3 is 13 amino acids long. The ends were cut back, 6 bases at V and 4 bases at J, with 13 bases in the middle. DNA for the CDR3: TGCAGCGTGGGCAGCACAAAGAATCAGCCCCAGCATTTT. This gives the protein CSVGSTKNQPQHF.

The chain is built from TRBV7-9 and TRBJ2-7; 9 positions match TRBD1. The CDR3 is 14 residues long. V lost 5 bases, J lost 7 bases, and 9 bases stayed unmatched. Per germline, CDR1 SEHNR and CDR2 FQNEAQ (reference sequence). The CDR3 spells CASSGGTGMGEQYF. The CDR3 DNA reads TGTGCCAGCAGCGGAGGGACAGGGATGGGGGAGCAGTACTTC. Based on the CDR3 plus reference TRBV7-9 and TRBJ2-7, the full variable domain is DTGVSQNPRHKITKRGQNVTFRCDPISEHNRLYWYRQTLGQGPEFLTYFQNEAQLEKSRLLSDRFSAERPKGSFSTLEIQRTEQGDSAMYLCASSGGTGMGEQYFGPGTRLTVT.

CDR3 residues: CAIRTSGLQETQYF. In nucleotides, the CDR3 is TGTGCCATCAGGACTAGCGGGTTACAAGAGACCCAGTACTTC. The rearrangement joins TRBV10-3 to TRBJ2-5; 10 bases are shared with TRBD2. J was trimmed by 2 bases and V by 6 bases; bases with no gene match: 3. The CDR3 loop spans 14 amino acids. Germline V gene sequence: CDR1 ENHRY, CDR2 SYGVKD.

The chain carries TRBV19 and TRBJ2-1; the D gene is possibly TRBD1 (6 bases). This CDR3 region has 14 residues. Germline-derived CDR1 and CDR2 are LNHDA and SQIVND (reference sequence). V shed 5 bases and J shed 4 bases, with 12 bases lying between them. CDR3 nucleotide sequence: TGTGCCAGTAGTTCTATGGACAGTTACAATGAGCAGTTCTTC. Its translation is CASSSMDSYNEQFF.

J is TRBJ2-7 and V is TRBV6-1; D gene unclear. V lost 9 bases, J lost 0 bases, and 9 bases lay in between. The CDR3 contains 12 residues. Germline loops: CDR1 MNHNS, CDR2 SASEGT. The CDR3 bases are TGTGCCAGTTCCAGGAGCTCCTACGAGCAGTACTTC. This translates into CASSRSSYEQYF.

The rearrangement joins TRBV5-1 to TRBJ2-3, with D hard to call. V lost 5 bases to trimming and J lost 0 bases, with 7 bases between them. From germline, CDR1 is SGHRS and CDR2 YFSETQ. CDR3 length equals 13 residues. CDR3 amino acids: CASRHSSTDTQYF. The CDR3 region has the DNA TGCGCCAGCAGACATTCTAGCACAGATACGCAGTATTTT.

The V call is TRBV7-2, the J call TRBJ2-1; 16 bases fit TRBD2. CDR1 is SGHTA and CDR2 is FQGNSA in the germline V gene. V dropped 4 bases and J dropped 14; count of bases not matched to a gene: 8. CDR3 size: 15 residues. This CDR3 reads CASSSGLAGGPLEFF. In DNA, the CDR3 is TGTGCCAGCAGCTCGGGACTAGCGGGAGGGCCCTTGGAGTTCTTC.

This clone was detected once. This same CDR3 is encoded by further DNA sequences in the sample. The chain carries TRBV9 and TRBJ1-1, with D possibly matching TRBD1 (6 bases). The CDR3 covers 15 residues. V lost 3 bases and J 5 bases, leaving 17 bases between the germline ends. Per the germline V gene, CDR1 is SGDLS and CDR2 is YYNGEE. The CDR3 spells CASSAQTTGATEAFF. The CDR3 region has the DNA TGTGCCAGCAGCGCCCAGACGACGGGGGCAACTGAAGCTTTCTTT.

V is TRBV15 and J is TRBJ2-7, with TRBD1 matching over 10 bases. Per germline, CDR1 LNHNV and CDR2 YYDKDF (reference sequence). The CDR3 consists of 12 residues. V dropped 5 bases and J dropped 9; count of bases not matched to a gene: 4. The CDR3 protein is CATSRGQGGQYF. The CDR3 DNA is TGTGCCACCAGCCGAGGACAGGGGGGGCAGTACTTC.

This clone was seen once. The rearrangement uses TRBV5-1 and TRBJ1-1; D possibly corresponds to TRBD1 (5 bases). This CDR3 is built from 15 residues. V lost 4 bases and J lost 3, with 16 bases in between. Germline CDR1 SGHRS, CDR2 YFSETQ. CDR3 protein: CASSPLWGFDTEAFF. In nucleotides, the CDR3 is TGCGCCAGCAGCCCGCTATGGGGCTTTGACACTGAAGCTTTCTTT.

This rearrangement joins TRBV2 to TRBJ2-6, with D hard to call. Germline values: CDR1 SNHLY, CDR2 FYNNEI. V lost 7 bases and J lost 4, with 8 bases in between. This CDR3 is 13 amino acids long. The CDR3 DNA is TGTGCCAGCAATAGAAAGGGGGCCAACGTCCTGACTTTC. Protein: CASNRKGANVLTF.